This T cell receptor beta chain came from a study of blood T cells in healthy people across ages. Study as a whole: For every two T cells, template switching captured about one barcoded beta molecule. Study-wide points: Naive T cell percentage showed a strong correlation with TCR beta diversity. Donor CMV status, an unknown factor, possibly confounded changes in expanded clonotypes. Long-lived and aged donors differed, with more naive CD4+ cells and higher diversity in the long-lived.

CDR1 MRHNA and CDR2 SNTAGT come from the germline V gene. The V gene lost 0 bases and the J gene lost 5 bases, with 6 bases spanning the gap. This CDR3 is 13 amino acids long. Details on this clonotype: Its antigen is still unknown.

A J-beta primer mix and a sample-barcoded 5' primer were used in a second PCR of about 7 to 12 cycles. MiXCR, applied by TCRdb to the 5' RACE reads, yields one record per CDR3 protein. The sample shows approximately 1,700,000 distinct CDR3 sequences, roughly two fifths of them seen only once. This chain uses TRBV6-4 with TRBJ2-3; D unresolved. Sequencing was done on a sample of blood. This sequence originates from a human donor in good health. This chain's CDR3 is CASSDSWEDTQYF. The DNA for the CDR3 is TGTGCCAGCAGTGACTCGTGGGAAGATACGCAGTATTTT.